The 3 T cell receptor beta chains below were found in one sample sequenced in a study of beta chain features in type 1 diabetes. General study findings and limits: There was a moderate but significant shortening of TCRB CDR3s in all four CD4+ subsets of Type 1 diabetes patients.

What was sequenced were expressed TCRB transcripts, since all of the isolated RNA had been reverse transcribed. Using immunoSEQ multiplex PCR, the repertoire was profiled, and TCRdb retains in-frame clones only, with some absent. The sample holds 95,000 to 150,000 clones, approximately 16% seen once. Their specific antigens are unknown. Sequencing used central memory CD4+ T cells from blood. These receptors were collected from a man aged 30-40 years with type 1 diabetes.

This clone turned up a few times. The V gene is TRBV30, the J gene TRBJ2-1, with 8 bases lining up with TRBD2. The V gene's germline CDR1 is GTSNPN and CDR2 SVGIG (reference sequence). The CDR3 runs 15 residues. Trimming cost V 5 bases and J 0 bases; bases outside gene matches: 6. The CDR3 loop reads CAWVAGRSSYNEQFF. The CDR3 region has the DNA TGTGCCTGGGTAGCGGGAAGGAGCTCCTACAATGAGCAGTTCTTC.

Turning to this clone: The same CDR3 can be traced to other DNA sequences in this sample. This rearrangement joins TRBV30 to TRBJ1-5; TRBD1 aligns across 10 bases. This CDR3 region has 14 residues. V lost 2 bases to trimming and J lost 5 bases; unmatched junction nucleotides: 3. CDR1 GTSNPN and CDR2 SVGIG come from the germline V gene (reference sequence). CDR3 DNA: TGTGCCTGGAGTCTTGGGACAGGGGATCAGCCCCAGCATTTT. Translation gives CAWSLGTGDQPQHF. The full variable domain, its missing parts supplied by reference TRBV30 and TRBJ1-5, is SQTIHQWPATLVQPVGSPLSLECTVEGTSNPNLYWYRQAAGRGLQLLFYSVGIGQISSEVPQNLSASRPQDRQFILSSKKLLLSDSGFYLCAWSLGTGDQPQHFGDGTRLSIL.

The chain is built from TRBV6-5 and TRBJ2-7, with 9 bases that match TRBD2. The germline CDR1 and CDR2 sequences are MNHEY and SVGAGI. CDR3 size: 14 residues. The ends lost 6 bases at V and 6 bases at J; junction bases unmatched: 9. In DNA, the CDR3 is TGTGCCAGCAGCGGACCGGGACTAGCCCCCGAGCAGTACTTC. This translates into CASSGPGLAPEQYF.